These 15 T cell receptor beta chains came from one sample sequenced in a study of cytomegalovirus exposure and HLA in healthy donors. The PCR had 60 Vbeta and 13 Jbeta primers. The method was immunoSEQ multiplex PCR; TCRdb's version includes in-frame clones alone and lacks a portion of them. The table includes tens of thousands of clones, about 70% detected once. Sequencing was carried out using PBMCs. These TCRs come from a man aged 18-30 years in good health and CMV-seronegative.

The genes are TRBV9 and TRBJ1-3, with TRBD1 identical over 8 bases. CDR3 length: 16 amino acids. From germline, CDR1 is SGDLS and CDR2 YYNGEE. The V segment lost 3 bases and the J segment 4 bases; nucleotides outside the gene matches: 9. The CDR3 bases are TGTGCCAGCAGCGGGTCCGACAGGGGCCACGGAAACACCATATATTTT. This encodes CASSGSDRGHGNTIYF.

This chain uses TRBV27 with TRBJ1-6; D is unclear. CDR3 length: 15 residues. Germline CDR1 is MNHEY and CDR2 is SMNVEV (reference sequence). Deletions cut 0 bases from V and 5 bases from J, with 8 bases between. The CDR3 sequence: CASSLSRRDNSPLHF. In DNA form, the CDR3 reads TGTGCCAGCAGTTTATCGCGGAGAGATAATTCACCCCTCCACTTT.

This clone was recorded only once. The gene calls are TRBV19 and TRBJ1-5, with TRBD1 as a possible D gene (6 bases). From germline, CDR1 is LNHDA and CDR2 SQIVND (reference sequence). The CDR3 has 17 residues. V shed 6 bases and J shed 4 bases, with 22 bases lying between them. The DNA for the CDR3 is TGTGCCAGTAGGAATTCTAGGCAGGACAGATTAAATCAGCCCCAGCATTTT. Amino acid sequence: CASRNSRQDRLNQPQHF.

The gene calls are TRBV28 and TRBJ1-2, with 8 bases aligning to TRBD1. With V trimmed by 6 bases and J by 3 bases, 9 bases remained unmatched. This CDR3 region has 15 residues. The germline V gene encodes CDR1 MDHEN and CDR2 SYDVKM. DNA of the CDR3: TGTGCCAGCAGAATAGGGGACAGGACCCACTATGGCTACACCTTC. It specifies CASRIGDRTHYGYTF.

The rearrangement uses TRBV5-5 and TRBJ2-3; 7 bases agree with TRBD2. The CDR3 has 15 residues. Per the germline V gene, CDR1 is SGHKS and CDR2 is YYEKEE (reference sequence). Trimming removed 4 bases from V and 0 bases from J; junction bases left unmatched: 5. DNA of the CDR3: TGTGCCAGCAGCCCACGGGGGGTTAGCACAGATACGCAGTATTTT. It specifies CASSPRGVSTDTQYF.

This clone was observed once. The chain joins TRBV5-6 to TRBJ2-5; TRBD2 matches at 7 bases. The length of the CDR3 is 14 residues. Germline V gene sequence: CDR1 SGHDT, CDR2 YYEEEE. V gave up 2 bases and J gave up 7 bases; unmatched junction bases: 8. CDR3 DNA sequence: TGTGCCAGCAGCTTCTCTAGCGGCTCCGGGACCCAGTACTTC. Amino acid sequence: CASSFSSGSGTQYF.

V and J are TRBV5-1 and TRBJ2-1; 9 bases line up with TRBD2. The germline CDR1 and CDR2 sequences are SGHRS and YFSETQ. CDR3 length: 16 amino acids. J was trimmed by 2 bases and V by 0 bases; bases with no gene match: 3. In DNA form, the CDR3 reads TGCGCCAGCAGCTTGGAGGCGGGGGGGACCTACAATGAGCAGTTCTTC. Its protein is CASSLEAGGTYNEQFF.

The CDR3 nucleotides read TGTGCCAGCAGTGGTAGTGCTTTTAATTCACCCCTCCACTTT. This sequence encodes CASSGSAFNSPLHF. The V and J genes are TRBV25-1 and TRBJ1-6; no definite D call. V lost 4 bases and J 6 bases, leaving 10 bases between the germline ends. The CDR3 runs 14 residues. Germline lookup yields CDR1 MGHDK and CDR2 SYGVNS.

The chain recombines TRBV19 with TRBJ1-5, with D unclear. The V and J ends lost 1 base and 3 bases respectively, with 4 bases between them. The CDR3 has 13 amino acids. The germline V gene has CDR1 LNHDA and CDR2 SQIVND (reference sequence). CDR3 protein: CASSIVLNQPQHF. In DNA, the CDR3 is TGTGCCAGTAGTATAGTCCTCAATCAGCCCCAGCATTTT.

V gene TRBV10-3 combines with J gene TRBJ2-7; TRBD2 is a possible D gene (6 bases). CDR3 length: 13 residues. Trimming took 0 bases from V and 3 from J, leaving 6 bases between them. From germline, CDR1 is ENHRY and CDR2 SYGVKD. The CDR3 nucleotides are TGTGCCATCAGTGAGTCGCGGGGCTACGAGCAGTACGTC. Residues: CAISESRGYEQYV.

This chain joins TRBV2 and TRBJ1-1; D is unresolved. V lost 1 base and J 10 bases, leaving 7 bases between the germline ends. Germline values: CDR1 SNHLY, CDR2 FYNNEI. The CDR3 totals 11 residues. The CDR3 DNA follows: TGTGCCAGCAGTGAAGGGCTAGTAGCTTTCTTT. Translation: CASSEGLVAFF. The full variable domain, completed using reference TRBV2 and TRBJ1-1, is EPEVTQTPSHQVTQMGQEVILRCVPISNHLYFYWYRQILGQKVEFLVSFYNNEISEKSEIFDDQFSVERPDGSNFTLKIRSTKLEDSAMYFCASSEGLVAFFGQGTRLTVV.

This clone is classed as medium-sized. The chain couples TRBV6-1 to TRBJ1-1; D is perhaps TRBD1 (5 bases). CDR1 is MNHNS, CDR2 SASEGT, per germline. The V end was cut by 0 bases, the J end by 4 bases, with 9 bases between. CDR3 size: 14 residues. The chain's CDR3 is CASSEAQGGTEAFF. Here the CDR3 DNA reads TGTGCCAGCAGTGAAGCGCAGGGCGGCACTGAAGCTTTCTTT.

The rearrangement joins TRBV6-5 to TRBJ2-1; 9 bases fit TRBD1. This CDR3 comprises 16 residues. Germline CDR1 reads MNHEY; CDR2 reads SVGAGI. Trimming removed 6 bases from V and 8 bases from J; junction bases left unmatched: 14. The CDR3 spells CASSYKDRGGYDEQFF. The DNA for the CDR3 is TGTGCCAGCAGCTACAAGGACAGGGGCGGGTACGATGAGCAGTTCTTC.

The rearrangement joins TRBV7-6 to TRBJ2-1; 12 bases align to TRBD2. The CDR3 totals 16 residues. Per germline, CDR1 SGHVS and CDR2 FNYEAQ. The trim removed 4 bases at V and 7 bases at J, leaving 8 bases unmatched. In DNA, the CDR3 is TGTGCCAGCAGCTCGTCTAGCGGGGGGGCCCCAAATGAGCAGTTCTTC. Its protein product is CASSSSSGGAPNEQFF.

V usage is TRBV7-9 and J usage is TRBJ2-1; maybe TRBD2 (5 bases). V lost 5 bases to trimming and J lost 5 bases, with 7 bases between them. Germline V gene data show CDR1 as SEHNR and CDR2 as FQNEAQ (reference sequence). This CDR3 region has 12 residues. CDR3: CASSRTHNEQFF. DNA for the CDR3: TGTGCCAGCAGCCGGACTCACAATGAGCAGTTCTTC.